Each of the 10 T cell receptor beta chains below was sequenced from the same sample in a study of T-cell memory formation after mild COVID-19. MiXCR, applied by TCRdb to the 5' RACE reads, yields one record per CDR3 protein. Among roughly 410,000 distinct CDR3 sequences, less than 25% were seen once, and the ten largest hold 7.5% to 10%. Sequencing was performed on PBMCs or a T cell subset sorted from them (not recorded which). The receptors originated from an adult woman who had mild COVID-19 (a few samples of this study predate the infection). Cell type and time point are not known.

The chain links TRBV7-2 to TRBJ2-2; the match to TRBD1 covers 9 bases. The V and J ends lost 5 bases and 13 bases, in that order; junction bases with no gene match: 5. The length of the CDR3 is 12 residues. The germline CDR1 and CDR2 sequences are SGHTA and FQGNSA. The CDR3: CASSTGTGWLFF. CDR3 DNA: TGTGCCAGCAGCACAGGGACAGGGTGGCTGTTTTTT.

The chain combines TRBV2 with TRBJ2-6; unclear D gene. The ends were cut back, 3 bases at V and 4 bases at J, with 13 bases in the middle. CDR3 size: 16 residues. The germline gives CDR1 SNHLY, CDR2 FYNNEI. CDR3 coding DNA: TGTGCCAGCAGTGATGGCAGCCTGGGGGGGGCCAACGTCCTGACTTTC. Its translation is CASSDGSLGGANVLTF.

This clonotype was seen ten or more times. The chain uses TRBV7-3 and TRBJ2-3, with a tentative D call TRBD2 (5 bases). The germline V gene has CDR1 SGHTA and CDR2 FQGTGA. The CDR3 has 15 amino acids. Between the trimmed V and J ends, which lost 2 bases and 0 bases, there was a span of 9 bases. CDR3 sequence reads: CASSLGGPSTDTQYF. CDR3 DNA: TGTGCCAGCAGCTTAGGCGGGCCAAGCACAGATACGCAGTATTTT.

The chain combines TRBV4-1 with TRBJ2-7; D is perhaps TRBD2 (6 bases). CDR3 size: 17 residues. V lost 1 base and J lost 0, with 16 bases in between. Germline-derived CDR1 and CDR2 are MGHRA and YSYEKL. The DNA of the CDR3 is TGCGCCAGCAGCCAAGCCTTACCGGGGGTTGGCTCCTACGAGCAGTACTTC. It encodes CASSQALPGVGSYEQYF.

CDR3 protein: CASSLAGGDNEQFF. The CDR3 DNA reads TGTGCCAGCAGTTTAGCGGGGGGGGACAATGAGCAGTTCTTC. The genes are TRBV12-3 or TRBV12-4 and TRBJ2-1; 7 bases match TRBD2. The V segment lost 0 bases and the J segment 5 bases; nucleotides outside the gene matches: 1. The CDR3 is 14 residues long.

CDR3 sequence reads: CASSTLAKNIQYF. The CDR3 bases are TGTGCCAGCAGTACTTTAGCCAAAAACATTCAGTACTTC. The rearrangement uses TRBV12-3 or TRBV12-4 and TRBJ2-4; the D is unclear. Trimming left V 5 bases short and J 0 bases short, with 5 bases between. The CDR3 consists of 13 residues.

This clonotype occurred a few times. The CDR3 coding sequence is TGTGCCAGCAGCTTAGGGGTGACAGGGGCCTACTATGGCTACACCTTC. Translating gives CASSLGVTGAYYGYTF. The rearrangement uses TRBV7-2 and TRBJ1-2; 8 positions match TRBD1. J was trimmed by 3 bases and V by 1 base; bases with no gene match: 7. Germline V gene sequence: CDR1 SGHTA, CDR2 FQGNSA. The CDR3 spans 16 residues.

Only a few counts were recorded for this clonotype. The CDR3 spells CASRTDRAYGYTF. The CDR3 DNA sequence: TGTGCCAGCAGAACCGACAGGGCTTATGGCTACACCTTC. The chain has TRBV12-3 or TRBV12-4 and TRBJ1-2, with 7 bases matching TRBD1. The CDR3 runs 13 residues. The J segment lost 5 bases and the V segment lost 6 bases, leaving 6 bases of the junction unmatched.

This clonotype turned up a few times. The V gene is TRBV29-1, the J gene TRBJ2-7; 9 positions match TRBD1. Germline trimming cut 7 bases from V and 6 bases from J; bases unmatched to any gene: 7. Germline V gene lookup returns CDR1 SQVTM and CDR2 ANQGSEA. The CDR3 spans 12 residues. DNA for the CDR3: TGCAGCGCCCGCTCGGGACAGGGCGAGCAGTACTTC. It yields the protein CSARSGQGEQYF.

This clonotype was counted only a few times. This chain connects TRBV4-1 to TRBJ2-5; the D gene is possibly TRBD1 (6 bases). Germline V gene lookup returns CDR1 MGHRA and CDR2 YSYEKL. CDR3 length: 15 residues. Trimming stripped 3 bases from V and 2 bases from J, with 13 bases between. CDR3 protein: CASSQSRDIQETQYF. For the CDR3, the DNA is TGCGCCAGCAGCCAGAGCCGGGACATTCAAGAGACCCAGTACTTC.